The 18 T cell receptor beta chains listed next were all sequenced from one sample in a study of shared clonotypes between healthy human individuals. The assay was immunoSEQ multiplex PCR, and TCRdb's table has in-frame clones only and misses some. Seen here are approximately 2.5 million clones, over 85% observed once, and the top ten hold over 0.12%. Input material: naive CD4+ T cells sorted from blood. Noted subset: CD45RA+ positively selected. Source of these receptors: a man aged 18 to 29 in good health.

In its sample, this clone was seen once. The DNA of the CDR3 is TGTGCCAGCAGCTTCGCCCAGGGAGAGCAGTTCTTC. Its protein product is CASSFAQGEQFF. The chain links TRBV7-8 to TRBJ2-1; perhaps TRBD1 as D (5 bases). The CDR3 covers 12 residues. From germline, CDR1 is SGHVS and CDR2 FQNEAQ. The germline V and J ends were trimmed by 3 bases and 10 bases, with 10 bases remaining between them. Combining the CDR3 with reference TRBV7-8 and TRBJ2-1 gives the whole variable domain GAGVSQSPRYKVAKRGQDVALRCDPISGHVSLFWYQQALGQGPEFLTYFQNEAQLDKSGLPSDRFFAERPEGSVSTLKIQRTQQEDSAVYLCASSFAQGEQFFGPGTRLTVL.

This clone has a handful of counts. The V and J genes are TRBV6-5 and TRBJ1-4; TRBD1 might be the D (6 bases). V lost 6 bases and J lost 8, with 13 bases in between. Germline CDR1 MNHEY, CDR2 SVGAGI. This CDR3 comprises 13 residues. The CDR3 sequence: CASRRGGNEKLFF. The CDR3 DNA sequence: TGTGCCAGCAGAAGGGGGGGAAACGAAAAACTGTTTTTT.

The chain joins TRBV5-4 to TRBJ2-7; TRBD2 matches 7 bases. This CDR3 region has 15 residues. J gave up 1 base and V 4 bases, and 8 bases lay outside the gene matches. In germline, CDR1 is SGHNT, CDR2 YYREEE (reference sequence). Here the CDR3 DNA reads TGTGCCAGCAGCCTGGTAGGTAGCGGGTCCTACGAGCAGTACTTC. The encoded protein is CASSLVGSGSYEQYF.

The J gene is TRBJ1-4, the V gene TRBV19; possible D gene TRBD1, 6 bases. The V end was cut by 7 bases, the J end by 6 bases, with 18 bases between. This CDR3 has 15 amino acids. Germline V gene lookup returns CDR1 LNHDA and CDR2 SQIVND (reference sequence). The CDR3 bases are TGTGCCAGTAACGGGGGGCGAAAGGTTCATGAAAAACTGTTTTTT. Encoded protein: CASNGGRKVHEKLFF.

The chain uses TRBV28 and TRBJ1-1, with a tentative D call TRBD1 (5 bases). Germline V gene sequence: CDR1 MDHEN, CDR2 SYDVKM. The CDR3 is 16 residues long. V was clipped by 1 base and J by 4 bases, with 16 bases between them. CDR3 protein: CASSLSRSGARTEAFF. CDR3 bases: TGTGCCAGCAGTTTATCAAGAAGCGGGGCGCGCACTGAAGCTTTCTTT.

The DNA of the CDR3 is TGTGCCAGCAGCTTTACTAGCGGGGGGGCGTCTTACAATGAGCAGTTCTTC. This sequence encodes CASSFTSGGASYNEQFF. The V and J genes are TRBV11-2 and TRBJ2-1; 13 bases fit TRBD2. Germline V CDR1 and CDR2: SGHAT, FQNNGV. The CDR3 covers 17 residues. V was clipped by 3 bases and J by 4 bases; unmatched bases: 6.

This clone was picked up a small number of times. The chain links TRBV11-2 to TRBJ1-1, with a weak D call TRBD1 (5 bases). The CDR3 is made up of 14 amino acids. Germline CDR1 reads SGHAT; CDR2 reads FQNNGV. V lost 8 bases and J 6 bases, leaving 19 bases between the germline ends. In DNA, the CDR3 is TGTGCCAGCCCCGGATACTTTTGGGGCCCTGAAGCTTTCTTT. It encodes CASPGYFWGPEAFF.

J is TRBJ2-3 and V is TRBV27; 11 nucleotides align to TRBD2. The CDR3 has 18 residues. The germline gives CDR1 MNHEY, CDR2 SMNVEV (reference sequence). With 3 bases clipped from V and 4 bases from J, the junction kept 12 bases outside the gene matches. CDR3 bases: TGTGCCAGCAGTTTTTTTGGTACTAGCGGGAGTTTGGCAGATACGCAGTATTTT. This translates into CASSFFGTSGSLADTQYF.

The CDR3 bases are TGTGCCAGCAGTTCCCTTACGTCGCAGTACTTC. Translating it yields CASSSLTSQYF. The chain combines TRBV6-6 with TRBJ2-7, with D unclear. CDR1 and CDR2 from the germline V gene are MNHNY and SVGAGI (reference sequence). The CDR3 sequence is 11 residues long. Trimming left V 4 bases short and J 9 bases short, with 10 bases between.

The chain couples TRBV4-1 to TRBJ1-2; D possibly corresponds to TRBD1 (6 bases). Trimming took off 0 bases at V and 6 bases at J, with 14 bases between the two ends. Germline CDR1 is MGHRA and CDR2 is YSYEKL. The CDR3 extends over 15 amino acids. CDR3 DNA sequence: TGCGCCAGCAGCCAAGAAGGGACACCGGCAAATGGCTACACCTTC. Translated: CASSQEGTPANGYTF.

Only one count was recorded for this clone. The genes are TRBV5-1 and TRBJ2-3; D is ambiguous. Germline V CDR1 and CDR2: SGHRS, YFSETQ. This CDR3 spans 18 amino acids. V dropped 4 bases and J dropped 0 bases, with 21 bases sitting between them. The CDR3 here is CASSRTPWAGSSTDTQYF. The CDR3 DNA sequence: TGCGCCAGCAGCAGGACCCCTTGGGCAGGTTCTAGCACAGATACGCAGTATTTT.

The genes are TRBV28 and TRBJ1-1; D remains ambiguous. V was pared by 6 bases and J by 8 bases, with 16 bases between. CDR1 is MDHEN, CDR2 SYDVKM, per germline. This CDR3 has 13 residues. CDR3 bases: TGTGCCAGCAGCCTTCCCGTCCGAGCAGAAGCTTTCTTT. It codes for CASSLPVRAEAFF.

The rearrangement joins TRBV5-4 to TRBJ2-5, with 11 bases lining up with TRBD1. CDR3 length equals 13 residues. CDR1 SGHNT and CDR2 YYREEE come from the germline V gene (reference sequence). Trimming took 10 bases from V and 5 from J; bases not matched to a gene: 7. The CDR3 loop reads CAGGQGAGETQYF. CDR3 nucleotide sequence: TGTGCCGGAGGACAGGGGGCCGGGGAGACCCAGTACTTC.

V usage is TRBV4-1 and J usage is TRBJ1-6; TRBD1 matches 7 bases. Germline V CDR1 and CDR2: MGHRA, YSYEKL. V shed 0 bases, J shed 8 bases, and the junction held 10 bases outside the gene matches. The CDR3 covers 17 residues. The CDR3 DNA reads as TGCGCCAGCAGCCAAGATGCCGGGACAGAAAAATATTCACCCCTCCACTTT. Translated: CASSQDAGTEKYSPLHF.

This clone was observed a single time. The V and J genes are TRBV19 and TRBJ2-1; 14 bases map to TRBD2. The CDR3 has 16 amino acids. V trimming: 3 bases; J trimming: 10 bases; junction bases outside the gene matches: 8. The germline V gene has CDR1 LNHDA and CDR2 SQIVND (reference sequence). The CDR3 coding sequence is TGTGCCAGTAGTATGGCGCCGGGGACTAGCGGGAGAGAGCAGTTCTTC. Encoded protein: CASSMAPGTSGREQFF.

The chain links TRBV4-1 to TRBJ2-2; 7 bases fit TRBD1. Germline CDR1 and CDR2: MGHRA and YSYEKL. This CDR3 comprises 18 residues. V trimming: 1 base; J trimming: 1 base; junction bases outside the gene matches: 9. The CDR3 is CASSQADRVVGNTGELFF. CDR3 sequence (DNA): TGCGCCAGCAGCCAAGCCGACAGGGTAGTTGGGAACACCGGGGAGCTGTTTTTT.

The V and J genes are TRBV7-9 and TRBJ1-6; perhaps TRBD1 as D (6 bases). V was trimmed by 5 bases and J by 5 bases, leaving 16 bases between them. Germline V gives CDR1 SEHNR, CDR2 FQNEAQ (reference sequence). This CDR3 contains 16 residues. CDR3 residues: CASSADRGANNSPLHF. The CDR3 region has the DNA TGTGCCAGCAGCGCCGACCGGGGGGCCAATAATTCACCCCTCCACTTT.

V gene TRBV18 combines with J gene TRBJ2-5, with D possibly TRBD2 on 5 matching bases. Trimming pared 3 bases from V and 4 bases from J, leaving 18 bases between. Germline loops: CDR1 KGHSH, CDR2 LQKENI. There are 16 residues in the CDR3. CDR3 sequence: CASSPSVVVGGETQYF. Here the CDR3 DNA reads TGTGCCAGCTCACCTTCGGTCGTGGTCGGAGGAGAGACCCAGTACTTC.